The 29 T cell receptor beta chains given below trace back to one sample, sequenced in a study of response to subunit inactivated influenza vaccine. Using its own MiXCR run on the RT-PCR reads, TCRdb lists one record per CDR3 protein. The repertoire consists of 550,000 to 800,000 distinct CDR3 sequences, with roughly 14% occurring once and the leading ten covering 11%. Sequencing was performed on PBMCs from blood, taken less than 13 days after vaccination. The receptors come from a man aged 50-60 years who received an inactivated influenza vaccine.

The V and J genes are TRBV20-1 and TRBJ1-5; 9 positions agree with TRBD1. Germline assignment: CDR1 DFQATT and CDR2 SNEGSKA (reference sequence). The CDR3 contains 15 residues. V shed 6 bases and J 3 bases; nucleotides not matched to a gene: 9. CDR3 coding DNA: TGCAGTGCCACGAAGGGACAGGGATCCAATCAGCCCCAGCATTTT. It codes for CSATKGQGSNQPQHF.

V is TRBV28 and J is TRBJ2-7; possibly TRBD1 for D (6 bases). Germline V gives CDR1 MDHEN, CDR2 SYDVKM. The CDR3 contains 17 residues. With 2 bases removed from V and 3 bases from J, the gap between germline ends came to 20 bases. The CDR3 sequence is CASSLNKLGQRLYEQYF. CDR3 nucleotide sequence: TGTGCCAGCAGTTTAAACAAACTAGGACAGAGGCTCTACGAGCAGTACTTC.

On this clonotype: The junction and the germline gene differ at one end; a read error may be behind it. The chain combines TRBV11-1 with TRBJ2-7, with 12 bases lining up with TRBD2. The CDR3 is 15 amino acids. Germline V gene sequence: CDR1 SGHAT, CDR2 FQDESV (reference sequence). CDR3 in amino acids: CASSLSSSGRAPLDF. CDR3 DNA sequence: TGTGCCAGCAGCTTATCCTCTAGCGGGAGGGCCCCACTAGACTTC.

For the CDR3, the DNA is TGCGCCAGCAGCCAAGGACAGGGCGTTGAGCAGTTCTTC. Translated: CASSQGQGVEQFF. The chain is built from TRBV4-1 and TRBJ2-1, with TRBD1 matching over 7 bases. Germline V gene lookup returns CDR1 MGHRA and CDR2 YSYEKL. The CDR3 is 13 amino acids. V was pared by 1 base and J by 9 bases, with 3 bases of the junction left unmatched.

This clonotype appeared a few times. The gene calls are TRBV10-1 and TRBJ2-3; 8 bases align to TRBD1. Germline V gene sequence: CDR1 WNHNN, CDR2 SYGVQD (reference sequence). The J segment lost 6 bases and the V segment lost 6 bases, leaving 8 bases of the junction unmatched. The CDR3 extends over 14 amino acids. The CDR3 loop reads CASRAGTGSDTQYF. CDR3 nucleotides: TGCGCCAGCAGGGCGGGGACAGGATCGGATACGCAGTATTTT.

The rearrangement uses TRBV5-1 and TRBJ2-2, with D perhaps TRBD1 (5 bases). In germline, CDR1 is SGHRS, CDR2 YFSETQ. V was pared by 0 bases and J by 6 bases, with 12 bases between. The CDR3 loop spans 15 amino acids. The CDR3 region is CASSLDGRASGELFF. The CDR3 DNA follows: TGCGCCAGCAGCTTGGATGGCAGGGCATCCGGGGAGCTGTTTTTT.

The CDR3 DNA reads as TGTGCCAGCAGTTACTTGGGACTAGCGGGATACGAGCAGTACTTC. Translation gives CASSYLGLAGYEQYF. The chain uses TRBV6-5 and TRBJ2-7, with 13 nucleotides matching TRBD2. Trimming took 1 base from V and 4 from J; bases not matched to a gene: 1. This CDR3 is built from 15 residues. CDR1 and CDR2 (germline): MNHEY, SVGAGI.

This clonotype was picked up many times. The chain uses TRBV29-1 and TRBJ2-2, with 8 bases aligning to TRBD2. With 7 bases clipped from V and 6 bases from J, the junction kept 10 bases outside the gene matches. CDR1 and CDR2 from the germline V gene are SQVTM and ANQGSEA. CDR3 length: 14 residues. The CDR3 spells CSASGFSSSGELFF. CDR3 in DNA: TGCAGCGCTAGCGGGTTTAGCTCTTCCGGGGAGCTGTTTTTT.

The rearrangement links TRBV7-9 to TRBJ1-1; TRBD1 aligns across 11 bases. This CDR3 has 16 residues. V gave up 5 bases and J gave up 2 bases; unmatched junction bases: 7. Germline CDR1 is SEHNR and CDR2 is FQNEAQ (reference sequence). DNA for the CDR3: TGTGCCAGCAGCCTCGGGACAGGGGGGATTAACACTGAAGCTTTCTTT. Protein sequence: CASSLGTGGINTEAFF.

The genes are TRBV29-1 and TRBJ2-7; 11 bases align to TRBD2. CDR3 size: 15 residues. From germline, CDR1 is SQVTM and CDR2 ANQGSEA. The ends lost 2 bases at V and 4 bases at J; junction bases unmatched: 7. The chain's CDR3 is CSVETSGSGVYEQYF. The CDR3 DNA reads TGCAGCGTTGAAACTAGCGGGAGTGGTGTTTACGAGCAGTACTTC.

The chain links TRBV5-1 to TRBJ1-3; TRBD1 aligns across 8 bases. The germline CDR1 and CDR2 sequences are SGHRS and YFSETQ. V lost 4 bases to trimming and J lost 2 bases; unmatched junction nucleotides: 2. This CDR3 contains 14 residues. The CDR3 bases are TGCGCCAGCAGCCCGGACAGGGCTGGAAACACCATATATTTT. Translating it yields CASSPDRAGNTIYF.

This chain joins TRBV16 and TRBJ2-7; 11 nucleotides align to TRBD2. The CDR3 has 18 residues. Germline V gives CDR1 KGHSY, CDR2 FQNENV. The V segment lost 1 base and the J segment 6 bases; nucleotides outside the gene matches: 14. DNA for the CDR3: TGTGCCAGCAGCCAATTTCCCCGAACTAGCGGGAGAGTCGGCGAGCAGTACTTC. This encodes CASSQFPRTSGRVGEQYF.

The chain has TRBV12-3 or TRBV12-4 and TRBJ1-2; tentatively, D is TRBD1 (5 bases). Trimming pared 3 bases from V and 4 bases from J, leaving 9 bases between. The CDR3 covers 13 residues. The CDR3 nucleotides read TGTGCCAGCAGTTTCCGGGGCTCCTATGGCTACACCTTC. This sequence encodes CASSFRGSYGYTF.

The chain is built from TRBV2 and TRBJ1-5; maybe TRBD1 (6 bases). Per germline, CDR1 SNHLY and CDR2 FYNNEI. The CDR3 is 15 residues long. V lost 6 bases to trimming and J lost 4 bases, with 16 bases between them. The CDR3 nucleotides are TGTGCCAGCAGCGAACAGGGTTTTGGTAATCAGCCCCAGCATTTT. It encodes CASSEQGFGNQPQHF. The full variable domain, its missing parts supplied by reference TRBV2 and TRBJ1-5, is EPEVTQTPSHQVTQMGQEVILRCVPISNHLYFYWYRQILGQKVEFLVSFYNNEISEKSEIFDDQFSVERPDGSNFTLKIRSTKLEDSAMYFCASSEQGFGNQPQHFGDGTRLSIL.

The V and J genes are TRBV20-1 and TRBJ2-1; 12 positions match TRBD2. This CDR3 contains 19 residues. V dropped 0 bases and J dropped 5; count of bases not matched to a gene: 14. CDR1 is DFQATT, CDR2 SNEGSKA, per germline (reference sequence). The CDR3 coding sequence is TGCAGTGCTAGAGATTGGGCTAGCGGGAGGGCCAGAAGGAACAATGAGCAGTTCTTC. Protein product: CSARDWASGRARRNNEQFF.

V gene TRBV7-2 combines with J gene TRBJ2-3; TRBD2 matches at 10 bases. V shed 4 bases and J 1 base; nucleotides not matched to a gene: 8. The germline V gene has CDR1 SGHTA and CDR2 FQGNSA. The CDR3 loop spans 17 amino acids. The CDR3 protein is CASSYSAGTSGTDTQYF. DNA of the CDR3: TGTGCCAGCAGCTACTCTGCCGGGACTAGCGGCACAGATACGCAGTATTTT. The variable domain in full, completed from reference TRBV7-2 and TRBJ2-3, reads GAGVSQSPSNKVTEKGKDVELRCDPISGHTALYWYRQSLGQGLEFLIYFQGNSAPDKSGLPSDRFSAERTGGSVSTLTIQRTQQEDSAVYLCASSYSAGTSGTDTQYFGPGTRLTVL.

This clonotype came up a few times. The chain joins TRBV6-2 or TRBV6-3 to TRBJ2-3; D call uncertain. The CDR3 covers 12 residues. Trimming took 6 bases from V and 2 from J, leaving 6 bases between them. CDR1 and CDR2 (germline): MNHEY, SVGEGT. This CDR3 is CASSEHTDTQYF. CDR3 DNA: TGTGCCAGCAGCGAACACACAGATACGCAGTATTTT.

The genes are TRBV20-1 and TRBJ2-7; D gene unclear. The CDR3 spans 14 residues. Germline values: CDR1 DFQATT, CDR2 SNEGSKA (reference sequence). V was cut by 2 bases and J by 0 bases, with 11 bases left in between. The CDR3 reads CSARSGPSSYEQYF. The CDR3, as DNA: TGCAGTGCTAGATCCGGGCCTAGCTCCTACGAGCAGTACTTC.

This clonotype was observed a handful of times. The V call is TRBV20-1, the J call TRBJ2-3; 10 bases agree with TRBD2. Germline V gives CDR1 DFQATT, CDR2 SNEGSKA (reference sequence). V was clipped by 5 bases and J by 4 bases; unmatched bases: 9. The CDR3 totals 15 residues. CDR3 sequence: CSAPRTSGFSDTQYF. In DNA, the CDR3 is TGCAGTGCTCCCCGGACTAGCGGCTTTTCAGATACGCAGTATTTT.

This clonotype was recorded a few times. The CDR3 is CASSLTFGGQGRMSSGNTIYF. CDR3 DNA sequence: TGCGCCAGCAGCCTCACCTTCGGGGGACAGGGGCGAATGAGCTCTGGAAACACCATATATTTT. The rearrangement links TRBV4-3 to TRBJ1-3; 10 nucleotides line up with TRBD1. This CDR3 has 21 amino acids. Germline assignment: CDR1 LGHNA and CDR2 YSLEER. The junction had 18 bases not matched to a gene; V was cut back by 4 bases and J by 0 bases.

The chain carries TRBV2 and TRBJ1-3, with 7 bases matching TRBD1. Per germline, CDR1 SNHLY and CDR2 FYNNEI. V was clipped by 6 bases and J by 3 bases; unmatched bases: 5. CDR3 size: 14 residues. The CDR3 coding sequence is TGTGCCAGCAGGGGACAGATCGTTGGAAACACCATATATTTT. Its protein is CASRGQIVGNTIYF.

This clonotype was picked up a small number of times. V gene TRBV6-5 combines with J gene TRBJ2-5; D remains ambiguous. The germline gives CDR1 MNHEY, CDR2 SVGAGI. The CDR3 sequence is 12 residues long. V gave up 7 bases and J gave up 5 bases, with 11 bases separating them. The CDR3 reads CASKRDPETQYF. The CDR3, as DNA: TGTGCCAGCAAAAGGGATCCGGAGACCCAGTACTTC.

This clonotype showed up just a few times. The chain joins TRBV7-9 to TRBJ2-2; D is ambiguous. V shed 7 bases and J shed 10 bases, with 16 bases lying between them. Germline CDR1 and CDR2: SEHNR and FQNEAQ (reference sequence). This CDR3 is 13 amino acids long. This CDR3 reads CASTPAVTKELFF. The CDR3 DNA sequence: TGTGCCAGCACCCCGGCGGTCACCAAGGAGCTGTTTTTT.

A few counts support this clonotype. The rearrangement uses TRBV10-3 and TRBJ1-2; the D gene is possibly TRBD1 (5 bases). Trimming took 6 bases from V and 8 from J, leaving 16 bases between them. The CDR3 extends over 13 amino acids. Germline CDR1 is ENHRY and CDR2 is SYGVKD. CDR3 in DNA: TGTGCCATCAGGCCGGACATTCTGGGCGGCTACACCTTC. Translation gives CAIRPDILGGYTF.

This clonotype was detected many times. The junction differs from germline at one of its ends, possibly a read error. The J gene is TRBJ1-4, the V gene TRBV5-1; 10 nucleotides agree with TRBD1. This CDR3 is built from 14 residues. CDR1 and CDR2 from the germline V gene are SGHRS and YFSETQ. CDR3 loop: CASSPGQGGEKLFF. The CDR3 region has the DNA TGTGCCAGCAGCCCCGGACAGGGGGGTGAAAAACTGTTTTTT.

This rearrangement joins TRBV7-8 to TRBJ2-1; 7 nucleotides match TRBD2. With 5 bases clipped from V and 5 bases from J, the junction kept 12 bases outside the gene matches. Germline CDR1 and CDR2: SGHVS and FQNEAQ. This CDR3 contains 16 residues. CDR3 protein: CASSPHGREVHNEQFF. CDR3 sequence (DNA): TGTGCCAGCAGCCCACACGGCCGGGAGGTCCACAATGAGCAGTTCTTC.

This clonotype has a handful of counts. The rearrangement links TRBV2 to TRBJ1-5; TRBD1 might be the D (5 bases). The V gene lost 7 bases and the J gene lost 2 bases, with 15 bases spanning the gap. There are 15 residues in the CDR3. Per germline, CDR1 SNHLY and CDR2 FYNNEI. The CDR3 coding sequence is TGTGCCAGCACCTACGACAGTGGCGGCAATCAGCCCCAGCATTTT. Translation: CASTYDSGGNQPQHF.

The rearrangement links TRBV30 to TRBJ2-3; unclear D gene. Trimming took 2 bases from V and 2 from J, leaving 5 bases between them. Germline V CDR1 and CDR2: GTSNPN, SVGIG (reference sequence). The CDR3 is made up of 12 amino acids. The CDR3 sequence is CAWSPFTDTQYF. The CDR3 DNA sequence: TGTGCCTGGAGTCCCTTCACAGATACGCAGTATTTT.

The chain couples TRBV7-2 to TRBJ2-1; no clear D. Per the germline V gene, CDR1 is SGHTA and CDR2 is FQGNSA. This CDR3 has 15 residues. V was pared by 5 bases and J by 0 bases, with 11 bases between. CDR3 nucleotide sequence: TGTGCCAGCAGCGTACCTTTGTACTCCTACAATGAGCAGTTCTTC. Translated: CASSVPLYSYNEQFF.